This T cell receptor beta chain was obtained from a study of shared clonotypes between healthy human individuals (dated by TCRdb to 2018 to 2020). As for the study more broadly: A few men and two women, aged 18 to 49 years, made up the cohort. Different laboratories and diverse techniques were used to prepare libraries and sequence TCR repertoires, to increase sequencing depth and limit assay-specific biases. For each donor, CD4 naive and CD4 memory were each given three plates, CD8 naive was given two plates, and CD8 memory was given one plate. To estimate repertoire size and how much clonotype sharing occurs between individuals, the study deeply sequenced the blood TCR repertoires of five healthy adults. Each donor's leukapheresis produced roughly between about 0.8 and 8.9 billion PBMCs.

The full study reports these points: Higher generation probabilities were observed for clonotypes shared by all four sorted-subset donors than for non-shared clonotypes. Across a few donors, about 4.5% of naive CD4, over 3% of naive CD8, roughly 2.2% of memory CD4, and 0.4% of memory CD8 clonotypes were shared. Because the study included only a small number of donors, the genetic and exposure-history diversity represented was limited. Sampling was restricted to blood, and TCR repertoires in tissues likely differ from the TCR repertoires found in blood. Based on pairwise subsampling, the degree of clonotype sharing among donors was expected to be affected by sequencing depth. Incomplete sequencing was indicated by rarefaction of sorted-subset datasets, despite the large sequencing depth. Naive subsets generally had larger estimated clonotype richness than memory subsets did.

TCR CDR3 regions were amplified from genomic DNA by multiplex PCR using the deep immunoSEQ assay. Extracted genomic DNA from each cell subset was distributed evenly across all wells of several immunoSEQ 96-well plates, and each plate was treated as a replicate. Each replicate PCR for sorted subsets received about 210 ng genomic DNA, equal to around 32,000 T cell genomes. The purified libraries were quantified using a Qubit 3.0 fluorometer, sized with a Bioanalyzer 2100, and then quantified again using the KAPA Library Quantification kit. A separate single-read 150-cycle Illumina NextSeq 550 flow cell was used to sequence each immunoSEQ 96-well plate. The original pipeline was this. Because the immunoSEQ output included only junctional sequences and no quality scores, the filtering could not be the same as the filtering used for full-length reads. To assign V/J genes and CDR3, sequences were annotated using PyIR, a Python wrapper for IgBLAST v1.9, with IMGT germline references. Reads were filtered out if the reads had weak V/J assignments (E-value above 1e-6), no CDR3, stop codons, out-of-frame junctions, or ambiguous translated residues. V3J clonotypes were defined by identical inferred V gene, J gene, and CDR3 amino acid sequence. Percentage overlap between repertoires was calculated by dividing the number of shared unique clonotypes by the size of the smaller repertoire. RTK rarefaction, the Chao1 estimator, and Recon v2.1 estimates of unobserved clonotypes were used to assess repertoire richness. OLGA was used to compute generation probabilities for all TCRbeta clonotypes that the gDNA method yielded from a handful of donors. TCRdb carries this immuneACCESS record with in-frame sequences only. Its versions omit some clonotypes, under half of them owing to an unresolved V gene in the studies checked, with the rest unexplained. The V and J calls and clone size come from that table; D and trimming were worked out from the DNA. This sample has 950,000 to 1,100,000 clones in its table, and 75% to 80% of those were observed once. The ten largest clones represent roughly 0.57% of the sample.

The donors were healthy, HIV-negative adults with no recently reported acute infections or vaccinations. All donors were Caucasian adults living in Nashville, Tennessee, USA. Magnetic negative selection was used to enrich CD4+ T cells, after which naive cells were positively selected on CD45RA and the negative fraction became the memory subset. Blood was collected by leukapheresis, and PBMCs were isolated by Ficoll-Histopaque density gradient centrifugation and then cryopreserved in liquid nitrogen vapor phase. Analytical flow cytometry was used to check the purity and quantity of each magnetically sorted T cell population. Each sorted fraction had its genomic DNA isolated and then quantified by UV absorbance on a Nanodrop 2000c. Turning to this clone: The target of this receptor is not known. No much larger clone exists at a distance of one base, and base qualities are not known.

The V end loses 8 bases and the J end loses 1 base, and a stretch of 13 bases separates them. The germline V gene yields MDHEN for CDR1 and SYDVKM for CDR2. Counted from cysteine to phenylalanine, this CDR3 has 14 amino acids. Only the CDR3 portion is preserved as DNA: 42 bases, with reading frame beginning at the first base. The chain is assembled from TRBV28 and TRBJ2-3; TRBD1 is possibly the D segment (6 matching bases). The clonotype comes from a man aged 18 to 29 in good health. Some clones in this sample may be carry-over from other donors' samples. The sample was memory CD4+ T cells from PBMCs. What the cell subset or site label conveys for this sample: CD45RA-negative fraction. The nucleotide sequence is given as TGTGCCAGCTCCCCTAACAGGGGCACAGATACGCAGTATTTT. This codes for CASSPNRGTDTQYF.